Following are 2 T cell receptor beta chains from one sample sequenced in a study of T cell repertoires in cytomegalovirus infection. For these receptors, no antigen is known. Each CDR3 protein is one row after TCRdb ran MiXCR on the reads. The data show approximately 990,000 distinct CDR3 sequences, 30% to 40% seen once. The sample was cultured CD8+ T cells from PBMCs, taken from culture after CMV antigen stimulation. These receptors all come from a human donor in good health (CMV status not recorded). Some clones in this sample may be carry-over from other donors' samples.

This clonotype occurred a few times. The chain is built from TRBV9 and TRBJ1-1; a possible D gene is TRBD1 (5 bases). V was trimmed by 7 bases and J by 0 bases, leaving 16 bases between them. Germline V CDR1 and CDR2: SGDLS, YYNGEE. This CDR3 has 15 residues. The DNA for the CDR3 is TGTGCCAGCGGGGGGGGAGGTGCCATGAACACTGAAGCTTTCTTT. Encoded protein: CASGGGGAMNTEAFF.

This clonotype has more than one count but fewer than ten. This rearrangement joins TRBV10-3 to TRBJ2-3; TRBD1 or TRBD2 may be the D gene (5 bases each). The CDR3 consists of 13 residues. Trimming removed 0 bases from V and 15 bases from J, with 16 bases in between. CDR1 and CDR2 from the germline V gene are ENHRY and SYGVKD. CDR3 nucleotide sequence: TGTGCCATCAGTGAGTCTATAACGGGGCCCAGCTATTTT. Protein product: CAISESITGPSYF.